This passage covers 30 T cell receptor beta chains from one sample sequenced in a study of blood T cell repertoires in COVID-19. Data came from immunoSEQ multiplex PCR; TCRdb stores just in-frame clones and leaves some out. The sample lists 60,000 to 65,000 clones; more than 75% were seen once. Input material: peripheral blood. Every receptor here comes from a human donor in a cohort sampled during active COVID-19.

This chain uses TRBV9 with TRBJ1-2; D is possibly TRBD1 (5 bases). Trimming removed 0 bases from V and 7 bases from J, with 10 bases in between. Germline CDR1 SGDLS, CDR2 YYNGEE. This CDR3 contains 13 residues. Here the CDR3 DNA reads TGTGCCAGCAGCGTAGGGCCAGGGCCTGGCTACACCTTC. It yields the protein CASSVGPGPGYTF. The variable domain in full, with the rest retrieved from reference TRBV9 and TRBJ1-2, is DSGVTQTPKHLITATGQRVTLRCSPRSGDLSVYWYQQSLDQGLQFLIQYYNGEERAKGNILERFSAQQFPDLHSELNLSSLELGDSALYFCASSVGPGPGYTFGSGTRLTVV.

V gene TRBV6-5 combines with J gene TRBJ1-1, with unresolved D. The V gene's germline CDR1 is MNHEY and CDR2 SVGAGI. The CDR3 runs to 12 residues. The ends were cut back, 6 bases at V and 8 bases at J, with 13 bases in the middle. This chain's CDR3 is CASSRPRAEAFF. For the CDR3, the DNA is TGTGCCAGCAGCCGTCCGCGGGCGGAAGCTTTCTTT.

The chain is built from TRBV4-1 and TRBJ1-6; TRBD1 is a possible D gene (6 bases). Germline CDR1 is MGHRA and CDR2 is YSYEKL. The CDR3 spans 16 residues. The V end was cut by 1 base, the J end by 6 bases, with 13 bases between. In nucleotides, the CDR3 is TGCGCCAGCAGCCAAGTCTTAGGACAGCCTAATTCACCCCTCCACTTT. This gives the protein CASSQVLGQPNSPLHF.

This clone appeared once. The sample has other DNA sequences that encode this CDR3 too. The chain recombines TRBV7-9 with TRBJ1-1; TRBD1 matches 8 bases. Unmatched junction bases numbered 3, after V lost 1 base and J lost 5 bases. The CDR3 covers 14 residues. Germline V gene sequence: CDR1 SEHNR, CDR2 FQNEAQ (reference sequence). CDR3 DNA sequence: TGTGCCAGCAGCTTAGGGACAGGGAGGACTGAAGCTTTCTTT. Protein: CASSLGTGRTEAFF.

The genes are TRBV11-2 and TRBJ1-1; D not certain. V lost 4 bases and J lost 3, with 9 bases in between. The CDR3 has 13 residues. CDR1 is SGHAT and CDR2 is FQNNGV in the germline V gene. The CDR3 DNA sequence: TGTGCCAGCAGCTCCAGAGGCGACACTGAAGCTTTCTTT. Encoded protein: CASSSRGDTEAFF.

This clone was recorded only once. The rearrangement links TRBV24-1 to TRBJ1-3; 8 positions match TRBD1. Trimming took 6 bases from V and 4 from J; bases not matched to a gene: 19. This CDR3 contains 19 residues. Looked up from germline, CDR1 is KGHDR and CDR2 is SFDVKD. The CDR3: CATSRPPNLQGEGGNTIYF. CDR3 coding DNA: TGTGCCACCAGTCGACCCCCGAATCTACAGGGGGAGGGAGGAAACACCATATATTTT.

This clone was seen a few times. This rearrangement joins TRBV7-2 to TRBJ1-1, with D maybe TRBD1 (5 bases). Germline-derived CDR1 and CDR2 are SGHTA and FQGNSA. Deletions cut 4 bases from V and 8 bases from J, with 17 bases between. The CDR3 has 14 amino acids. This CDR3 reads CASSSTVAQGEAFF. The CDR3 bases are TGTGCCAGCAGCTCGACTGTAGCCCAGGGAGAAGCTTTCTTT.

The table lists this clone with a few counts. The chain couples TRBV6-2 or TRBV6-3 to TRBJ1-1, with a tentative D call TRBD1 (5 bases). Germline values: CDR1 MNHEY, CDR2 SVGEGT. V lost 7 bases, J lost 1 base, and 13 bases lay in between. The CDR3 loop spans 14 amino acids. The DNA of the CDR3 is TGTGCCAGCACCCCAGGGAGCCGGAACACTGAAGCTTTCTTT. This gives the protein CASTPGSRNTEAFF.

The chain employs TRBV10-3 and TRBJ1-5; 7 bases match TRBD1. CDR1 is ENHRY and CDR2 is SYGVKD in the germline V gene. The CDR3 is 14 amino acids. Trimming removed 4 bases from V and 3 bases from J; junction bases left unmatched: 3. CDR3 nucleotides: TGTGCCATCAGTGGGGACAGAACCAATCAGCCCCAGCATTTT. Protein sequence: CAISGDRTNQPQHF.

The gene calls are TRBV28 and TRBJ1-5; 7 nucleotides line up with TRBD1. Germline-derived CDR1 and CDR2 are MDHEN and SYDVKM. V trimming: 6 bases; J trimming: 6 bases; junction bases outside the gene matches: 5. The CDR3 totals 13 residues. This chain's CDR3 is CASRRQGSQPQHF. CDR3 nucleotide sequence: TGTGCCAGCAGAAGACAGGGCTCTCAGCCCCAGCATTTT.

The gene calls are TRBV28 and TRBJ1-2; D might be TRBD1 (6 bases). The V end was cut by 2 bases, the J end by 8 bases, with 12 bases between. Germline V CDR1 and CDR2: MDHEN, SYDVKM. This CDR3 region has 13 residues. The CDR3 sequence: CASSLRGAGGYTF. The DNA of the CDR3 is TGTGCCAGCAGTTTACGGGGGGCCGGAGGCTACACCTTC.

This clone was seen a single time. The chain recombines TRBV7-2 with TRBJ1-4, with D possibly TRBD1 on 5 matching bases. This CDR3 comprises 15 residues. Trimming took 5 bases from V and 4 from J, leaving 14 bases between them. Per germline, CDR1 SGHTA and CDR2 FQGNSA. The CDR3, as DNA: TGTGCCAGCAGCCGTAGCAGGGCCATTAATGAAAAACTGTTTTTT. Translation gives CASSRSRAINEKLFF.

The J gene is TRBJ1-5, the V gene TRBV7-2; D is undetermined. Trimming stripped 4 bases from V and 9 bases from J, with 19 bases between. There are 15 residues in the CDR3. Per germline, CDR1 SGHTA and CDR2 FQGNSA. The CDR3 loop is CASSSLVGSSGPQHF. DNA of the CDR3: TGTGCCAGCAGCTCCCTCGTGGGGAGTTCAGGGCCCCAGCATTTT. The full variable domain, with the rest looked up from reference TRBV7-2 and TRBJ1-5, is GAGVSQSPSNKVTEKGKDVELRCDPISGHTALYWYRQSLGQGLEFLIYFQGNSAPDKSGLPSDRFSAERTGGSVSTLTIQRTQQEDSAVYLCASSSLVGSSGPQHFGDGTRLSIL.

The rearrangement joins TRBV11-2 to TRBJ1-3; 7 bases agree with TRBD1. CDR3 length: 17 residues. Germline V gene lookup returns CDR1 SGHAT and CDR2 FQNNGV. The V segment lost 3 bases and the J segment 4 bases; nucleotides outside the gene matches: 12. The CDR3 protein is CASSLRGLTRPGNTIYF. CDR3 in DNA: TGTGCCAGCAGCTTGAGGGGGCTGACTCGACCGGGAAACACCATATATTTT.

The chain recombines TRBV5-1 with TRBJ2-5; D is unresolved. The germline V and J ends were trimmed by 4 bases and 4 bases, with 5 bases remaining between them. The CDR3 totals 11 residues. Germline CDR1 and CDR2: SGHRS and YFSETQ. The CDR3 loop reads CASSPGETQYF. DNA of the CDR3: TGCGCCAGCAGCCCGGGAGAGACCCAGTACTTC.

The chain employs TRBV25-1 and TRBJ1-1, with D possibly being TRBD1 (5 bases). The ends were cut back, 4 bases at V and 3 bases at J, with 12 bases in the middle. Germline V gene data show CDR1 as MGHDK and CDR2 as SYGVNS. The CDR3 length is 14 residues. The CDR3 region has the DNA TGTGCCAGCAGTGGAAGGGGTACGTACACTGAAGCTTTCTTT. It encodes CASSGRGTYTEAFF.

This clone showed up just once. The chain couples TRBV6-2 or TRBV6-3 to TRBJ2-3; D call uncertain. Germline lookup yields CDR1 MNHEY and CDR2 SVGEGT. The V end lost 2 bases, the J end lost 5 bases, and 11 bases lay between the germline ends. The CDR3 loop spans 14 amino acids. The DNA of the CDR3 is TGTGCCAGCAGTTACGTCCCCCCAGGAGATACGCAGTATTTT. Translating it yields CASSYVPPGDTQYF.

The rearrangement joins TRBV30 to TRBJ1-2, with D possibly being TRBD1 (6 bases). Trimming left V 2 bases short and J 5 bases short, with 18 bases between. The CDR3 covers 15 residues. Germline V CDR1 and CDR2: GTSNPN, SVGIG (reference sequence). This CDR3 is CAWSPLTGPLYGYTF. In nucleotides, the CDR3 is TGTGCCTGGAGTCCCTTGACAGGTCCCCTTTATGGCTACACCTTC.

This clone showed up just once. The chain combines TRBV6-5 with TRBJ2-5; D may be TRBD1 (7 bases). The CDR3 totals 14 residues. Germline V gene sequence: CDR1 MNHEY, CDR2 SVGAGI. V was clipped by 5 bases and J by 2 bases, with 12 bases between them. Here the CDR3 reads CASSPGGRQETQYF. The CDR3 region has the DNA TGTGCCAGCAGTCCAGGGGGGCGGCAAGAGACCCAGTACTTC.

V gene TRBV13 combines with J gene TRBJ2-7, with 7 bases matching TRBD2. Germline V gene sequence: CDR1 PRHDT, CDR2 FYEKMQ (reference sequence). This CDR3 has 15 amino acids. Trimming cost V 5 bases and J 0 bases; bases outside gene matches: 7. The CDR3 region is CASSPTGGGSYEQYF. The DNA of the CDR3 is TGTGCCAGCAGCCCAACAGGCGGGGGCTCCTACGAGCAGTACTTC. The full variable domain, in which reference TRBV13 and TRBJ2-7 provide the parts outside the CDR3, is AAGVIQSPRHLIKEKRETATLKCYPIPRHDTVYWYQQGPGQDPQFLISFYEKMQSDKGSIPDRFSAQQFSDYHSELNMSSLELGDSALYFCASSPTGGGSYEQYFGPGTRLTVT.

There are a few counts of this clone. The rearrangement links TRBV28 to TRBJ1-4; 9 bases align to TRBD1. Germline V CDR1 and CDR2: MDHEN, SYDVKM. The CDR3 covers 15 residues. Unmatched junction bases numbered 9, after V lost 5 bases and J lost 8 bases. The CDR3 reads CASSTSGTGREKLFF. The CDR3, as DNA: TGTGCCAGCAGTACATCCGGGACAGGGAGAGAAAAACTGTTTTTT.

This clone was detected once. The chain employs TRBV27 and TRBJ2-7; unclear D gene. Looked up from germline, CDR1 is MNHEY and CDR2 is SMNVEV (reference sequence). Trimming took off 2 bases at V and 13 bases at J, with 18 bases between the two ends. This CDR3 has 13 residues. In DNA form, the CDR3 reads TGTGCCAGCAGTTTAAGCGTACATACGAGCAGTTACTTC. Its translation: CASSLSVHTSSYF.

The V and J genes are TRBV5-1 and TRBJ2-3; 12 bases agree with TRBD2. V dropped 0 bases and J dropped 4; count of bases not matched to a gene: 6. The CDR3 is made up of 17 amino acids. Germline V lookup: CDR1 SGHRS, CDR2 YFSETQ. In DNA form, the CDR3 reads TGCGCCAGCAGCTTGGAACCTAGCGGGGGGGCGGCAGATACGCAGTATTTT. It yields the protein CASSLEPSGGAADTQYF.

A single count supports this clone. This chain uses TRBV5-1 with TRBJ1-1; TRBD1 agrees at 7 bases. The CDR3 covers 14 residues. V lost 4 bases to trimming and J lost 10 bases; unmatched junction nucleotides: 13. The germline CDR1 and CDR2 sequences are SGHRS and YFSETQ. The CDR3 bases are TGCGCCAGCAGCACCGGGACAGCCACCCTAGGAGCTTTCTTT. Translation: CASSTGTATLGAFF.

The chain uses TRBV6-4 and TRBJ2-3; 10 nucleotides align to TRBD1. The CDR3 runs 14 residues. J was trimmed by 6 bases and V by 5 bases; bases with no gene match: 5. Germline loops: CDR1 MRHNA, CDR2 SNTAGT. For the CDR3, the DNA is TGTGCCAGCAGTCCTGACAGGGGGCCCGATACGCAGTATTTT. Protein sequence: CASSPDRGPDTQYF.

This clone was seen only once. V gene TRBV27 combines with J gene TRBJ2-5, with D hard to call. This CDR3 has 15 residues. Germline V gene sequence: CDR1 MNHEY, CDR2 SMNVEV (reference sequence). The V end lost 3 bases, the J end lost 5 bases, and 16 bases lay between the germline ends. The CDR3 nucleotides are TGTGCCAGCAGTTTCGGGTTCGGCCTTGCGGAGACCCAGTACTTC. It encodes CASSFGFGLAETQYF.

The rearrangement links TRBV5-1 to TRBJ1-1; D may be TRBD1 (5 bases). This CDR3 has 15 amino acids. Per germline, CDR1 SGHRS and CDR2 YFSETQ. Between the trimmed V and J ends, which lost 0 bases and 1 base, there was a span of 10 bases. CDR3 protein: CASSLARGTNTEAFF. The CDR3 DNA reads TGCGCCAGCAGCTTGGCTCGGGGGACGAACACTGAAGCTTTCTTT.

This clone has only a few counts. The rearrangement joins TRBV6-5 to TRBJ1-4, with D perhaps matching TRBD1 (5 bases). V shed 6 bases and J shed 12 bases, with 17 bases lying between them. CDR1 MNHEY and CDR2 SVGAGI come from the germline V gene. The CDR3 spans 13 residues. The CDR3 nucleotides read TGTGCCAGCAGGCCCACAGACAGCTTGCAACTGTTTTTT. It encodes CASRPTDSLQLFF.

The chain combines TRBV21-1 with TRBJ2-5; the tabulated D call, TRBD1, remains unverified against the DNA. TRBV21-1 is shown as a pseudogene. CDR3 length equals 17 residues. CDR3 DNA sequence: TGTGCCAGCAGCACCGGGACAGGGGGTCGTAAACAAGAGACCCAGTACTTC. Translation: CASSTGTGGRKQETQYF.

The chain recombines TRBV5-4 with TRBJ2-3, with 9 bases identical to TRBD2. The germline gives CDR1 SGHNT, CDR2 YYREEE (reference sequence). Unmatched junction bases numbered 1, after V lost 1 base and J lost 1 base. The CDR3 has 15 amino acids. The CDR3 bases are TGTGCCAGCAGCTTGCCTAGCGGGGGCACAGATACGCAGTATTTT. Translated, it gives CASSLPSGGTDTQYF. The whole variable domain, remainder taken from reference TRBV5-4 and TRBJ2-3, is ETGVTQSPTHLIKTRGQQVTLRCSSQSGHNTVSWYQQALGQGPQFIFQYYREEENGRGNFPPRFSGLQFPNYSSELNVNALELDDSALYLCASSLPSGGTDTQYFGPGTRLTVL.